This entry lists 28 T cell receptor beta chains sequenced from one sample in a study of cytomegalovirus exposure and HLA in healthy donors. The PCR ran on 60 Vbeta and 13 Jbeta primers. TCRdb keeps only in-frame clones here, not all; method: immunoSEQ multiplex PCR. This table has more than 20,000 clones, nearly 80% appearing once. The sequencing sample was made of PBMCs. These receptors all come from a male donor in good health and CMV-seronegative.

The chain is built from TRBV5-6 and TRBJ1-3; D uncertain. V was pared by 4 bases and J by 2 bases, with 7 bases between. Looked up from germline, CDR1 is SGHDT and CDR2 is YYEEEE. The CDR3 sequence is 13 residues long. The CDR3 DNA reads as TGTGCCAGCAGCCCCAGGACTGGAAACACCATATATTTT. This sequence encodes CASSPRTGNTIYF.

In nucleotides, the CDR3 is TGTGCCACCCAGAGGAGTTCCTACAATGAGCAGTTCTTC. Protein product: CATQRSSYNEQFF. The chain is built from TRBV19 and TRBJ2-1; D ambiguous. Looked up from germline, CDR1 is LNHDA and CDR2 is SQIVND (reference sequence). The length of the CDR3 is 13 residues. Trimming shortened V by 10 bases and J by 1 base, and 11 bases separated the two germline ends.

CDR3 in amino acids: CASSGRVSYEQYF. CDR3 nucleotide sequence: TGTGCCAGCAGCGGCAGGGTCTCCTACGAGCAGTACTTC. V and J are TRBV7-8 and TRBJ2-7, with D perhaps matching TRBD1 (5 bases). CDR1 SGHVS and CDR2 FQNEAQ come from the germline V gene. V was cut by 5 bases and J by 0 bases, with 8 bases left in between. The CDR3 covers 13 residues. The variable domain in full, completed from reference TRBV7-8 and TRBJ2-7, reads GAGVSQSPRYKVAKRGQDVALRCDPISGHVSLFWYQQALGQGPEFLTYFQNEAQLDKSGLPSDRFFAERPEGSVSTLKIQRTQQEDSAVYLCASSGRVSYEQYFGPGTRLTVT.

The rearrangement joins TRBV15 to TRBJ2-3; D call uncertain. This CDR3 is built from 18 residues. CDR1 is LNHNV and CDR2 is YYDKDF in the germline V gene (reference sequence). V was clipped by 5 bases and J by 1 base, with 22 bases between them. The CDR3 DNA reads TGTGCCACCAGCTTCGGAGCACCTTCGTTGAGTGGCACAGATACGCAGTATTTT. As protein: CATSFGAPSLSGTDTQYF.

The genes are TRBV28 and TRBJ1-2; TRBD1 aligns across 7 bases. Germline lookup yields CDR1 MDHEN and CDR2 SYDVKM. V lost 3 bases and J lost 4; bases outside the gene matches: 5. The CDR3 has 14 residues. In DNA, the CDR3 is TGTGCCAGCAGTTTGAACAGGGGCTTCTATGGCTACACCTTC. It is translated as CASSLNRGFYGYTF.

This rearrangement joins TRBV28 to TRBJ2-3, with a tentative D call TRBD2 (5 bases). This CDR3 region has 14 residues. Trimming stripped 7 bases from V and 3 bases from J, with 14 bases between. Germline V CDR1 and CDR2: MDHEN, SYDVKM. CDR3 DNA: TGTGCCAGCACCCCTTGGGAGTTTACAGATACGCAGTATTTT. It specifies CASTPWEFTDTQYF. Supplemented by reference TRBV28 and TRBJ2-3, the full variable domain reads DVKVTQSSRYLVKRTGEKVFLECVQDMDHENMFWYRQDPGLGLRLIYFSYDVKMKEKGDIPEGYSVSREKKERFSLILESASTNQTSMYLCASTPWEFTDTQYFGPGTRLTVL.

For this clone: One end of the junction is discordant with germline, which a read error may explain. V usage is TRBV7-9 and J usage is TRBJ1-1; maybe TRBD1 (5 bases). CDR1 is SEHNR and CDR2 is FQNEAQ in the germline V gene (reference sequence). The CDR3 length is 15 residues. Here the CDR3 DNA reads TGTTCCAGCAGCCCCTGGGGGGGTGAGAACACTGAAGCTTTCTTT. Protein sequence: CSSSPWGGENTEAFF.

J is TRBJ1-1 and V is TRBV29-1; 10 bases line up with TRBD1. CDR1 is SQVTM and CDR2 is ANQGSEA in the germline V gene. There are 13 residues in the CDR3. Trimming at V came to 3 bases and at J to 6 bases, leaving 4 bases not matched to a gene. The CDR3 DNA reads as TGCAGCGTTGAGCCGGGACAGGGGCCTGAAGCTTTCTTT. Translating gives CSVEPGQGPEAFF.

This sequence joins TRBV19 and TRBJ1-1; weak D call: TRBD1 (6 bases). The CDR3 contains 16 residues. Per the germline V gene, CDR1 is LNHDA and CDR2 is SQIVND (reference sequence). V was shortened by 1 base and J by 3 bases, with 15 bases between the two germline ends. The CDR3 loop is CASSIATGLGDTEAFF. Here the CDR3 DNA reads TGTGCCAGTAGTATAGCGACAGGTCTGGGGGACACTGAAGCTTTCTTT.

V is TRBV11-2 and J is TRBJ1-6, with D possibly being TRBD1 (5 bases). This CDR3 has 14 residues. With 5 bases removed from V and 7 bases from J, the gap between germline ends came to 12 bases. CDR1 and CDR2 (germline): SGHAT, FQNNGV. In DNA, the CDR3 is TGTGCCAGCAGCACAGGACAAGAAAATTCACCCCTCCACTTT. It encodes CASSTGQENSPLHF.

The chain recombines TRBV11-2 with TRBJ2-5, with 12 bases aligning to TRBD2. Germline loops: CDR1 SGHAT, CDR2 FQNNGV. The CDR3 sequence is 16 residues long. V trimming: 5 bases; J trimming: 5 bases; junction bases outside the gene matches: 9. The DNA of the CDR3 is TGTGCCAGCAGCGTTCTAGCGGGAGGGCGGTGGGAGACCCAGTACTTC. Translation gives CASSVLAGGRWETQYF. Full variable domain (outside the CDR3, taken from reference TRBV11-2 and TRBJ2-5): EAGVAQSPRYKIIEKRQSVAFWCNPISGHATLYWYQQILGQGPKLLIQFQNNGVVDDSQLPKDRFSAERLKGVDSTLKIQPAKLEDSAVYLCASSVLAGGRWETQYFGPGTRLLVL.

The rearrangement uses TRBV7-9 and TRBJ2-3; D might be TRBD2 (5 bases). Trimming left V 7 bases short and J 3 bases short, with 14 bases between. Germline loops: CDR1 SEHNR, CDR2 FQNEAQ (reference sequence). This CDR3 comprises 14 residues. The CDR3 is CASIAREGTDTQYF. The CDR3 coding sequence is TGTGCCAGCATAGCTCGGGAAGGGACAGATACGCAGTATTTT.

This chain connects TRBV9 to TRBJ1-4, with 9 bases identical to TRBD1. The trim removed 3 bases at V and 3 bases at J, leaving 6 bases unmatched. Per germline, CDR1 SGDLS and CDR2 YYNGEE. There are 16 residues in the CDR3. The CDR3 spells CASSGRQGVSNEKLFF. In DNA, the CDR3 is TGTGCCAGCAGCGGAAGACAGGGGGTGTCTAATGAAAAACTGTTTTTT. The whole variable domain, filled in from reference TRBV9 and TRBJ1-4, reads DSGVTQTPKHLITATGQRVTLRCSPRSGDLSVYWYQQSLDQGLQFLIQYYNGEERAKGNILERFSAQQFPDLHSELNLSSLELGDSALYFCASSGRQGVSNEKLFFGSGTQLSVL.

The rearrangement uses TRBV29-1 and TRBJ2-7, with 7 bases aligning to TRBD1. CDR3 size: 13 residues. CDR1 and CDR2 from the germline V gene are SQVTM and ANQGSEA. The V gene end was trimmed by 7 bases and the J gene end by 2 bases; junction bases not matched to a gene: 8. This CDR3 is CSASGTVTYEQYF. The CDR3 DNA is TGCAGCGCCTCCGGGACAGTCACCTACGAGCAGTACTTC.

V usage is TRBV5-4 and J usage is TRBJ1-5; TRBD1 agrees at 8 bases. The CDR3 contains 18 residues. In germline, CDR1 is SGHNT, CDR2 YYREEE (reference sequence). The V segment lost 3 bases and the J segment 6 bases; nucleotides outside the gene matches: 17. The CDR3 region has the DNA TGTGCCAGCAGCTCCTACCAGCCTCGGACAGGGTATGGTCAGCCCCAGCATTTT. This codes for CASSSYQPRTGYGQPQHF.

This chain links TRBV6-1 with TRBJ2-5; 10 bases fit TRBD1. Near its end, the DNA agrees better with TRBJ2-7, so the J call may be wrong. The V gene's germline CDR1 is MNHNS and CDR2 SASEGT. This CDR3 spans 15 amino acids. CDR3 sequence: CASSVGQGLTYEQYF. The CDR3 bases are TGTGCCAGCAGTGTGGGACAGGGGCTAACCTACGAGCAGTACTTC.

The chain carries TRBV4-2 and TRBJ2-1; 10 positions agree with TRBD2. Losses at the gene ends were 1 base for V and 4 bases for J; bases not matched to a gene: 7. Germline lookup yields CDR1 LGHNA and CDR2 YNFKEQ. The CDR3 extends over 17 amino acids. CDR3 residues: CASSQVTASGGYNEQFF. The CDR3 nucleotides read TGTGCCAGCAGCCAAGTCACGGCTAGCGGGGGTTACAATGAGCAGTTCTTC.

V is TRBV28 and J is TRBJ2-1, with 10 bases lining up with TRBD2. This CDR3 has 17 amino acids. Looked up from germline, CDR1 is MDHEN and CDR2 is SYDVKM. The V and J ends lost 7 bases and 7 bases, in that order; junction bases with no gene match: 16. This CDR3 reads CASISDSAGLADNEQFF. In nucleotides, the CDR3 is TGTGCCAGCATCTCGGACAGCGCTGGACTAGCGGATAATGAGCAGTTCTTC.

The chain carries TRBV7-2 and TRBJ2-4; a possible D gene is TRBD2 (7 bases). Deletions cut 0 bases from V and 1 base from J, with 16 bases between. Germline lookup yields CDR1 SGHTA and CDR2 FQGNSA. This CDR3 comprises 18 residues. CDR3 sequence: CASSLAGTIGGAKNIQYF. In nucleotides, the CDR3 is TGTGCCAGCAGCTTAGCCGGGACAATCGGGGGGGCCAAAAACATTCAGTACTTC.

This clone came up once. The CDR3 DNA reads TGCGCCAGCAGCCTTACCAGGGGGGCTGGAAACACCATATATTTT. Its translation: CASSLTRGAGNTIYF. This sequence joins TRBV5-1 and TRBJ1-3, with 7 bases aligning to TRBD1. The V gene's germline CDR1 is SGHRS and CDR2 YFSETQ. The CDR3 runs 15 residues. V was clipped by 4 bases and J by 2 bases; unmatched bases: 6.

CDR3 sequence (DNA): TGTGCCAGCAGCAGACCTAGCTACGAGCAGTACTTC. Protein sequence: CASSRPSYEQYF. The chain combines TRBV21-1 with TRBJ2-7; TRBD2 is taken as the D call from the table, unchecked against the DNA. TRBV21-1 is a recognized pseudogene. The CDR3 contains 12 residues.

The chain uses TRBV28 and TRBJ2-5; 12 nucleotides line up with TRBD2. The CDR3 is 16 residues long. V shed 6 bases and J 5 bases; nucleotides not matched to a gene: 10. CDR1 is MDHEN, CDR2 SYDVKM, per germline. Here the CDR3 reads CASRTASGGARETQYF. CDR3 DNA sequence: TGTGCCAGCAGGACCGCTAGCGGGGGGGCTCGGGAGACCCAGTACTTC.

The chain combines TRBV14 with TRBJ2-7, with 8 bases fitting TRBD2. This CDR3 spans 13 amino acids. V trimming: 8 bases; J trimming: 6 bases; junction bases outside the gene matches: 9. Germline CDR1 is SGHDN and CDR2 is FVKESK. CDR3 in DNA: TGTGCCAGCGGATATTCGGGGGGGGGCGAGCAGTACTTC. It specifies CASGYSGGGEQYF.

The chain carries TRBV19 and TRBJ1-5; possibly TRBD1 for D (6 bases). This CDR3 is built from 15 residues. Trimming pared 6 bases from V and 1 base from J, leaving 13 bases between. Germline CDR1 and CDR2: LNHDA and SQIVND (reference sequence). CDR3 bases: TGTGCCAGTAGACAGGGAGCCCTCAGCAATCAGCCCCAGCATTTT. Its translation: CASRQGALSNQPQHF.

The chain's CDR3 is CASSLLGGTGTYEQYF. The CDR3 bases are TGTGCCAGCAGTTTGCTTGGCGGGACAGGGACCTACGAGCAGTACTTC. The rearrangement uses TRBV27 and TRBJ2-7; 9 bases are shared with TRBD1. The CDR3 length is 16 residues. Per the germline V gene, CDR1 is MNHEY and CDR2 is SMNVEV (reference sequence). V shed 3 bases and J 2 bases; nucleotides not matched to a gene: 8.

This clone appeared once. The rearrangement links TRBV19 to TRBJ2-1, with a weak D call TRBD2 (6 bases). Germline V gives CDR1 LNHDA, CDR2 SQIVND (reference sequence). V was pared by 10 bases and J by 3 bases, with 19 bases between. This CDR3 comprises 15 residues. The CDR3 spells CATSFGGVSYNEQFF. The CDR3 DNA is TGTGCCACCTCCTTCGGGGGAGTTAGCTACAATGAGCAGTTCTTC.

This rearrangement joins TRBV5-1 to TRBJ2-7; 7 bases fit TRBD2. The germline V gene has CDR1 SGHRS and CDR2 YFSETQ. This CDR3 has 13 residues. After removal of 4 bases from V and 6 bases from J, the junction contained 7 bases not matched to a gene. CDR3 coding DNA: TGCGCCAGCAGCGGGGGGAGGGGAGGCGAGCAGTACTTC. It specifies CASSGGRGGEQYF.

The J gene is TRBJ2-7, the V gene TRBV11-1, with 13 bases identical to TRBD2. CDR1 is SGHAT, CDR2 FQDESV, per germline (reference sequence). Trimming removed 4 bases from V and 4 bases from J; junction bases left unmatched: 1. The CDR3 contains 14 residues. The CDR3 loop reads CASSWTSGGYEQYF. In DNA form, the CDR3 reads TGTGCCAGCAGCTGGACTAGCGGGGGTTACGAGCAGTACTTC.